One and the same sample provided the 26 T cell receptor beta chains below, sequenced in a study of blood T cell repertoires in COVID-19. Clones were read by immunoSEQ multiplex PCR, and TCRdb kept only the in-frame ones, dropping some. The sample records hundreds of thousands of clones, 80% to 90% being singletons. Sequencing used peripheral blood. All receptors derive from a woman aged 25 to 39 with acute or convalescent COVID-19.

This chain uses TRBV28 with TRBJ2-2, with 7 bases lining up with TRBD2. CDR1 is MDHEN, CDR2 SYDVKM, per germline. This CDR3 comprises 16 residues. Losses at the gene ends were 6 bases for V and 0 bases for J; bases not matched to a gene: 7. CDR3 protein: CASSWGGGANTGELFF. The CDR3 bases are TGTGCCAGCAGCTGGGGCGGGGGAGCGAACACCGGGGAGCTGTTTTTT.

The chain combines TRBV7-2 with TRBJ2-2, with D unresolved. The CDR3 has 14 amino acids. Deletions cut 0 bases from V and 7 bases from J, with 9 bases between. Germline-derived CDR1 and CDR2 are SGHTA and FQGNSA. The CDR3 DNA follows: TGTGCCAGCAGCTTAGCGGTCGCCGGCGGGGAGCTGTTTTTT. This codes for CASSLAVAGGELFF.

The table lists this clone with a count of one. J is TRBJ2-5 and V is TRBV9, with D perhaps matching TRBD1 (6 bases). Trimming took 0 bases from V and 2 from J, leaving 11 bases between them. The CDR3 runs 15 residues. CDR1 is SGDLS, CDR2 YYNGEE, per germline. CDR3: CASSVEGVRQETQYF. CDR3 DNA sequence: TGTGCCAGCAGCGTAGAGGGGGTGCGGCAAGAGACCCAGTACTTC.

The chain joins TRBV29-1 to TRBJ2-2; no firm D call. Trimming shortened V by 1 base and J by 3 bases, and 9 bases separated the two germline ends. This CDR3 region has 14 residues. Per germline, CDR1 SQVTM and CDR2 ANQGSEA. In DNA form, the CDR3 reads TGCAGCGTTGAAGGCCATCGGGACACCGGGGAGCTGTTTTTT. Translation: CSVEGHRDTGELFF.

The chain couples TRBV29-1 to TRBJ1-4, with 7 bases aligning to TRBD1. The V and J ends lost 8 bases and 5 bases, in that order; junction bases with no gene match: 8. In germline, CDR1 is SQVTM, CDR2 ANQGSEA. The CDR3 length is 13 residues. Written as DNA, the CDR3 is TGCAGCCCCCAAGACAGGGAAAATGAAAAACTGTTTTTT. This codes for CSPQDRENEKLFF. The variable domain in full, with the rest retrieved from reference TRBV29-1 and TRBJ1-4, is SAVISQKPSRDICQRGTSLTIQCQVDSQVTMMFWYRQQPGQSLTLIATANQGSEATYESGFVIDKFPISRPNLTFSTLTVSNMSPEDSSIYLCSPQDRENEKLFFGSGTQLSVL.

The CDR3 here is CASSPGQGDEKLFF. For the CDR3, the DNA is TGCGCCAGCAGCCCGGGACAGGGGGATGAAAAACTGTTTTTT. This chain links TRBV5-1 with TRBJ1-4; 11 nucleotides agree with TRBD1. The length of the CDR3 is 14 residues. CDR1 SGHRS and CDR2 YFSETQ come from the germline V gene. After removal of 4 bases from V and 6 bases from J, the junction contained 2 bases not matched to a gene. Drawing the rest from reference TRBV5-1 and TRBJ1-4, the complete variable domain is KAGVTQTPRYLIKTRGQQVTLSCSPISGHRSVSWYQQTPGQGLQFLFEYFSETQRNKGNFPGRFSGRQFSNSRSEMNVSTLELGDSALYLCASSPGQGDEKLFFGSGTQLSVL.

This clone has only a few counts. This chain links TRBV11-2 with TRBJ1-2, with a weak D call TRBD1 (6 bases). Germline V gene lookup returns CDR1 SGHAT and CDR2 FQNNGV. This CDR3 contains 10 residues. V was clipped by 5 bases and J by 14 bases, with 12 bases between them. DNA for the CDR3: TGTGCCAGCAGCCGGGGACATCCAACCTTC. Its protein is CASSRGHPTF.

The CDR3 here is CASRTGTSVLKFF. CDR3 coding DNA: TGTGCCAGCAGGACCGGGACTAGCGTTTTAAAGTTCTTC. J is TRBJ2-1 and V is TRBV6-5, with TRBD2 matching over 10 bases. Germline trimming cut 6 bases from V and 14 bases from J; bases unmatched to any gene: 10. The CDR3 spans 13 residues. Germline CDR1 and CDR2: MNHEY and SVGAGI.

The V gene is TRBV6-5, the J gene TRBJ1-3; a weak D match, TRBD1 (5 bases). This CDR3 has 14 residues. Germline-derived CDR1 and CDR2 are MNHEY and SVGAGI. Trimming pared 6 bases from V and 2 bases from J, leaving 11 bases between. Written as DNA, the CDR3 is TGTGCCAGCAGAGACGACAGTACTGGAAACACCATATATTTT. This translates into CASRDDSTGNTIYF.

This clone occurred once. The V call is TRBV23-1, the J call TRBJ2-3; unclear D gene. TRBV23-1 is classed as an ORF, of uncertain function. The V and J ends lost 4 bases and 6 bases respectively, with 11 bases between them. The CDR3 is made up of 13 amino acids. The CDR3 loop is CASSLLSLDTQYF. The CDR3 DNA sequence: TGCGCCAGCAGTCTCTTGTCTCTGGATACGCAGTATTTT.

V usage is TRBV6-5 and J usage is TRBJ2-2, with TRBD1 as a possible D gene (6 bases). The ends were cut back, 6 bases at V and 1 base at J, with 6 bases in the middle. The CDR3 covers 13 residues. Germline loops: CDR1 MNHEY, CDR2 SVGAGI. The chain's CDR3 is CASRQGNTGELFF. The CDR3 bases are TGTGCCAGCAGACAGGGGAACACCGGGGAGCTGTTTTTT.

As concerns this clone: Other DNA sequences of this sample code for an identical CDR3. The chain employs TRBV5-1 and TRBJ2-1; the D gene is possibly TRBD1 (5 bases). V lost 1 base to trimming and J lost 5 bases, with 7 bases between them. Germline V gives CDR1 SGHRS, CDR2 YFSETQ. CDR3 length equals 13 residues. CDR3 DNA sequence: TGCGCCAGCAGCTTGTCACAGGACAATGAGCAGTTCTTC. Protein sequence: CASSLSQDNEQFF.

The chain combines TRBV6-5 with TRBJ2-1; a possible D gene is TRBD2 (7 bases). Deletions cut 8 bases from V and 9 bases from J, with 23 bases between. Germline V lookup: CDR1 MNHEY, CDR2 SVGAGI. The CDR3 spans 15 residues. CDR3 protein: CASFSGAGGIIEQFF. As DNA, the CDR3 is TGTGCCAGCTTCTCGGGGGCCGGGGGGATAATTGAGCAGTTCTTC.

In regard to this clone: Other DNA sequences in this sample translate to the same CDR3. V and J are TRBV28 and TRBJ2-2, with 7 nucleotides matching TRBD2. Trimming cost V 6 bases and J 4 bases; bases outside gene matches: 5. This CDR3 has 14 amino acids. Per the germline V gene, CDR1 is MDHEN and CDR2 is SYDVKM. CDR3 sequence (DNA): TGTGCCAGCAGCTTCGGCGGGGGCACCGGGGAGCTGTTTTTT. This encodes CASSFGGGTGELFF. Variable domain in full (rest from reference TRBV28 and TRBJ2-2): DVKVTQSSRYLVKRTGEKVFLECVQDMDHENMFWYRQDPGLGLRLIYFSYDVKMKEKGDIPEGYSVSREKKERFSLILESASTNQTSMYLCASSFGGGTGELFFGEGSRLTVL.

Here the CDR3 reads CASSLGPGVGLAPDTQYF. The DNA for the CDR3 is TGTGCCAGCAGCTTGGGTCCGGGTGTCGGACTGGCTCCAGATACGCAGTATTTT. The rearrangement uses TRBV5-8 and TRBJ2-3, with a weak D call TRBD2 (5 bases). CDR3 length: 18 amino acids. V was pared by 0 bases and J by 4 bases, with 21 bases between. Germline loops: CDR1 SGHTS, CDR2 YDEGEE.

CDR3 sequence (DNA): TGCGCCAGCAGCCAACCGGGACAGGGTTATGAGCAGTACTTC. Its translation: CASSQPGQGYEQYF. The rearrangement links TRBV4-1 to TRBJ2-7; 9 bases match TRBD1. Germline-derived CDR1 and CDR2 are MGHRA and YSYEKL. The CDR3 is 14 residues long. The junction had 6 bases not matched to a gene; V was cut back by 2 bases and J by 7 bases.

V gene TRBV5-4 combines with J gene TRBJ1-1; 7 positions match TRBD1. After removal of 4 bases from V and 3 bases from J, the junction contained 0 bases not matched to a gene. CDR1 and CDR2 from the germline V gene are SGHNT and YYREEE (reference sequence). The CDR3 consists of 12 residues. The CDR3 region is CASSQGDTEAFF. CDR3 in DNA: TGTGCCAGCAGCCAGGGGGACACTGAAGCTTTCTTT.

This clone was picked up many times. The gene calls are TRBV11-2 and TRBJ2-2; D not resolved. Germline V lookup: CDR1 SGHAT, CDR2 FQNNGV. This CDR3 contains 15 residues. With 0 bases removed from V and 4 bases from J, the gap between germline ends came to 9 bases. CDR3 DNA sequence: TGTGCCAGCAGCTTAGATGACACCTTCACCGGGGAGCTGTTTTTT. This sequence encodes CASSLDDTFTGELFF.

The chain recombines TRBV5-6 with TRBJ1-5; D is perhaps TRBD1 (6 bases). Per germline, CDR1 SGHDT and CDR2 YYEEEE. Deletions cut 4 bases from V and 2 bases from J, with 10 bases between. The CDR3 consists of 14 residues. Here the CDR3 reads CASSPTGRNQPQHF. The CDR3 DNA reads as TGTGCCAGCAGCCCGACAGGCCGCAATCAGCCCCAGCATTTT.

V is TRBV7-2 and J is TRBJ2-2; tentatively, D is TRBD2 (6 bases). The germline V gene encodes CDR1 SGHTA and CDR2 FQGNSA. Trimming shortened V by 2 bases and J by 2 bases, and 9 bases separated the two germline ends. CDR3 size: 15 residues. CDR3 sequence reads: CASSLFSGNTGELFF. CDR3 nucleotide sequence: TGTGCCAGCAGCTTATTTAGCGGTAACACCGGGGAGCTGTTTTTT.

As regards this clone: The sample contains more than one DNA sequence encoding this CDR3. The chain employs TRBV3-1 (or the pseudogene TRBV3-2) and TRBJ2-1, with unresolved D. V was trimmed by 3 bases and J by 4 bases, leaving 7 bases between them. Looked up from germline, CDR1 is LGHDT and CDR2 is YNNKEL (reference sequence). The CDR3 contains 13 residues. CDR3 nucleotides: TGTGCCAGCAGCCAGCGCGGATACAATGAGCAGTTCTTC. It codes for CASSQRGYNEQFF.

This chain links TRBV11-3 with TRBJ2-2; TRBD1 matches at 9 bases. V gave up 5 bases and J gave up 0 bases; unmatched junction bases: 4. CDR3 length: 16 amino acids. Germline V gene sequence: CDR1 SGHNT, CDR2 YENEEA. For the CDR3, the DNA is TGTGCCAGCAGCCTTCGGACAGGGGCGAACACCGGGGAGCTGTTTTTT. This encodes CASSLRTGANTGELFF.

This clone was found a few times. This CDR3 is also generated by other DNA sequences in the sample. The V gene is TRBV5-1, the J gene TRBJ2-7; 8 bases fit TRBD1. J gave up 0 bases and V 4 bases, and 3 bases lay outside the gene matches. The CDR3 spans 14 residues. Germline V gives CDR1 SGHRS, CDR2 YFSETQ. In DNA form, the CDR3 reads TGCGCCAGCAGCCCCGGACAGGGCTCCTACGAGCAGTACTTC. It translates to CASSPGQGSYEQYF. Filled out from reference TRBV5-1 and TRBJ2-7, the complete variable domain reads KAGVTQTPRYLIKTRGQQVTLSCSPISGHRSVSWYQQTPGQGLQFLFEYFSETQRNKGNFPGRFSGRQFSNSRSEMNVSTLELGDSALYLCASSPGQGSYEQYFGPGTRLTVT.

This chain joins TRBV7-2 and TRBJ2-7; maybe TRBD1 (6 bases). This CDR3 comprises 13 residues. Germline V CDR1 and CDR2: SGHTA, FQGNSA. Trimming left V 5 bases short and J 0 bases short, with 8 bases between. CDR3 residues: CASSGQISYEQYF. CDR3 nucleotide sequence: TGTGCCAGCAGCGGACAGATCTCCTACGAGCAGTACTTC.

This rearrangement joins TRBV11-2 to TRBJ2-2; TRBD2 matches at 8 bases. The CDR3 spans 18 residues. Losses at the gene ends were 1 base for V and 7 bases for J; bases not matched to a gene: 14. The germline CDR1 and CDR2 sequences are SGHAT and FQNNGV. The CDR3 region is CASSLGVGGGSHNGELFF. The DNA for the CDR3 is TGTGCCAGCAGCTTAGGCGTAGGCGGGGGGTCACACAACGGGGAGCTGTTTTTT.

V is TRBV3-1 (or the pseudogene TRBV3-2) and J is TRBJ1-4, with D hard to call. There are 12 residues in the CDR3. V was pared by 3 bases and J by 9 bases, with 8 bases between. Germline assignment: CDR1 LGHDT and CDR2 YNNKEL (reference sequence). The CDR3: CASSHRTQKLFF. CDR3 DNA sequence: TGTGCCAGCAGCCACCGGACTCAAAAACTGTTTTTT.